A single sample gave rise to the 17 T cell receptor beta chains below, sequenced in a study of blood T cell repertoires in COVID-19. The assay was immunoSEQ multiplex PCR, and TCRdb's table has in-frame clones only and misses some. Of some 87,000 clones in the sample, around three quarters are singletons; the top ten hold approximately 8.7%. Specimen: peripheral blood. All receptors come from a man aged 50-59 years who had recovered from COVID-19.

V gene TRBV4-2 combines with J gene TRBJ2-4; 11 bases are a match to TRBD2. Germline loops: CDR1 LGHNA, CDR2 YNFKEQ. V was clipped by 2 bases and J by 6 bases; unmatched bases: 9. There are 17 residues in the CDR3. The CDR3 DNA reads TGTGCCAGCAGCCAAAGTAGCGGGAGGGAAGGGGGAAACATTCAGTACTTC. Protein sequence: CASSQSSGREGGNIQYF.

J is TRBJ2-1 and V is TRBV19; 13 bases agree with TRBD2. Trimming cost V 8 bases and J 7 bases; bases outside gene matches: 5. In germline, CDR1 is LNHDA, CDR2 SQIVND (reference sequence). This CDR3 spans 14 amino acids. The CDR3 protein is CASVLAGGPNEQFF. In DNA form, the CDR3 reads TGTGCCAGTGTACTAGCGGGAGGGCCGAATGAGCAGTTCTTC.

This clone was found once. This chain links TRBV24-1 with TRBJ2-1; 15 nucleotides line up with TRBD2. V was pared by 3 bases and J by 6 bases, with 8 bases of the junction left unmatched. The CDR3 extends over 18 amino acids. The germline gives CDR1 KGHDR, CDR2 SFDVKD. CDR3 protein: CATSDPGTSGRFSNEQFF. CDR3 nucleotide sequence: TGTGCCACCAGTGATCCGGGGACTAGCGGGAGGTTCTCCAATGAGCAGTTCTTC.

The chain uses TRBV15 and TRBJ1-5; 7 bases agree with TRBD1. The junction had 6 bases not matched to a gene; V was cut back by 4 bases and J by 0 bases. Per the germline V gene, CDR1 is LNHNV and CDR2 is YYDKDF (reference sequence). This CDR3 region has 16 residues. CDR3 amino acids: CATSNSHRGSNQPQHF. The CDR3 nucleotides are TGTGCCACCAGCAACAGCCACAGGGGTAGCAATCAGCCCCAGCATTTT.

The gene calls are TRBV5-5 and TRBJ1-1; a weak D match, TRBD1 (6 bases). V was pared by 1 base and J by 1 base, with 11 bases between. The CDR3 length is 15 residues. Germline loops: CDR1 SGHKS, CDR2 YYEKEE (reference sequence). The CDR3 here is CASSLYRTENTEAFF. For the CDR3, the DNA is TGTGCCAGCAGCTTGTATCGGACAGAGAACACTGAAGCTTTCTTT.

This clone is labeled as medium-sized. The chain links TRBV7-9 to TRBJ2-3; D might be TRBD1 (6 bases). Trimming cost V 3 bases and J 6 bases, with 22 bases left between them. CDR1 and CDR2 from the germline V gene are SEHNR and FQNEAQ (reference sequence). CDR3 size: 17 residues. Here the CDR3 DNA reads TGTGCCAGCAGCTTTCCTACAGGGTTGGGCGATAGGGATACGCAGTATTTT. Its translation is CASSFPTGLGDRDTQYF.

The genes are TRBV2 and TRBJ1-2; 8 nucleotides line up with TRBD1. The J segment lost 4 bases and the V segment lost 11 bases, leaving 9 bases of the junction unmatched. The CDR3 extends over 13 amino acids. Germline-derived CDR1 and CDR2 are SNHLY and FYNNEI. CDR3 amino acids: CAREDRDIYGYTF. CDR3 in DNA: TGTGCCCGGGAGGACAGGGACATCTATGGCTACACCTTC.

The chain uses TRBV4-3 and TRBJ2-2; TRBD2 aligns across 13 bases. Germline CDR1 reads LGHNA; CDR2 reads YSLEER. The CDR3 totals 19 residues. V gave up 0 bases and J gave up 3 bases; unmatched junction bases: 7. The CDR3 region is CASSQDLGLAGVYTGELFF. The CDR3 nucleotides read TGCGCCAGCAGCCAAGACCTTGGACTAGCGGGAGTTTACACCGGGGAGCTGTTTTTT.

The chain joins TRBV19 to TRBJ2-5; 9 positions agree with TRBD1. The ends lost 7 bases at V and 0 bases at J; junction bases unmatched: 9. Germline V lookup: CDR1 LNHDA, CDR2 SQIVND (reference sequence). The CDR3 has 16 amino acids. CDR3 region: CASTSSDRGDQETQYF. The CDR3 DNA reads as TGTGCCAGTACCTCCTCGGACAGGGGCGACCAAGAGACCCAGTACTTC.

This clone came up once. The rearrangement joins TRBV25-1 to TRBJ1-3, with D perhaps matching TRBD1 (5 bases). Trimming pared 8 bases from V and 0 bases from J, leaving 8 bases between. The CDR3 covers 13 residues. From germline, CDR1 is MGHDK and CDR2 SYGVNS. DNA for the CDR3: TGTGCCAGCGCGCAGGGCTCTGGAAACACCATATATTTT. It specifies CASAQGSGNTIYF.

The chain is built from TRBV28 and TRBJ2-1; 9 bases align to TRBD2. The CDR3 is 19 residues long. The V gene end was trimmed by 5 bases and the J gene end by 4 bases; junction bases not matched to a gene: 18. Germline V gives CDR1 MDHEN, CDR2 SYDVKM. The CDR3 here is CASSTPSSGKRYGYNEQFF. The DNA of the CDR3 is TGTGCCAGCAGTACCCCCTCTAGCGGGAAACGTTATGGATACAATGAGCAGTTCTTC.

This clone was found a few times. The V and J genes are TRBV18 and TRBJ1-3, with TRBD1 matching 7 bases. Per germline, CDR1 KGHSH and CDR2 LQKENI. This CDR3 is built from 15 residues. J lost 2 bases, V lost 0 bases, and 1 base had no gene match. The CDR3 spells CASSPPDRAGNTIYF. The CDR3 bases are TGTGCCAGCTCACCACCCGACAGGGCTGGAAACACCATATATTTT.

The chain uses TRBV9 and TRBJ1-2; the D is unclear. The CDR3 contains 13 residues. V shed 0 bases and J shed 3 bases, with 6 bases lying between them. CDR1 is SGDLS, CDR2 YYNGEE, per germline. CDR3 nucleotide sequence: TGTGCCAGCAGCGTAGGGCGGGACTATGGCTACACCTTC. Translating it yields CASSVGRDYGYTF.

The DNA for the CDR3 is TGTGCCAGTAGTATAGATCTATATGGGGCTAGCAATCAGCCCCAGCATTTT. Encoded protein: CASSIDLYGASNQPQHF. The chain combines TRBV19 with TRBJ1-5, with D tentatively TRBD1 (5 bases). V was trimmed by 0 bases and J by 0 bases, leaving 12 bases between them. Per germline, CDR1 LNHDA and CDR2 SQIVND (reference sequence). The CDR3 extends over 17 amino acids.

This chain connects TRBV30 to TRBJ1-2; 10 bases agree with TRBD1. The CDR3 covers 14 residues. J was trimmed by 7 bases and V by 2 bases; bases with no gene match: 7. The germline V gene encodes CDR1 GTSNPN and CDR2 SVGIG (reference sequence). The CDR3 DNA sequence: TGTGCCTGGAGTCTCCAGACAGGGGGCTGTGGCTACACCTTC. It specifies CAWSLQTGGCGYTF.

The V gene is TRBV7-8, the J gene TRBJ1-1, with a tentative D call TRBD1 (5 bases). Trimming removed 7 bases at V and 0 bases at J, with 15 bases between. This CDR3 is 15 amino acids long. The germline CDR1 and CDR2 sequences are SGHVS and FQNEAQ. In nucleotides, the CDR3 is TGTGCCAGCATCGGCCCCCCACAGGTGAACACTGAAGCTTTCTTT. It translates to CASIGPPQVNTEAFF.

This clone was observed a handful of times. This chain links TRBV19 with TRBJ2-3; 9 nucleotides line up with TRBD2. V shed 8 bases and J 2 bases; nucleotides not matched to a gene: 8. The CDR3 totals 15 residues. In germline, CDR1 is LNHDA, CDR2 SQIVND (reference sequence). DNA of the CDR3: TGTGCCAGTCGGCAGACTAGCGGAATCACAGATACGCAGTATTTT. This translates into CASRQTSGITDTQYF. Supplemented by reference TRBV19 and TRBJ2-3, the full variable domain reads DGGITQSPKYLFRKEGQNVTLSCEQNLNHDAMYWYRQDPGQGLRLIYYSQIVNDFQKGDIAEGYSVSREKKESFPLTVTSAQKNPTAFYLCASRQTSGITDTQYFGPGTRLTVL.